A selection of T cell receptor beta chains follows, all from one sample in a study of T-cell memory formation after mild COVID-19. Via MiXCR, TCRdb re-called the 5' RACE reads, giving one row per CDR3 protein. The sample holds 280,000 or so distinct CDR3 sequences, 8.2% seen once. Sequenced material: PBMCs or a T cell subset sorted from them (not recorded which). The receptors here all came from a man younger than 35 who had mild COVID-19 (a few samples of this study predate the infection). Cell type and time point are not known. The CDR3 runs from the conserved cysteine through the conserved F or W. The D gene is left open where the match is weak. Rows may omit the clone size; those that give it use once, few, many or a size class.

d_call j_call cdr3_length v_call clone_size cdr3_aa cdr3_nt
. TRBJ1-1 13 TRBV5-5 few CASSLWGPTEAFF TGTGCCAGCAGCTTGTGGGGTCCCACTGAAGCTTTCTTT
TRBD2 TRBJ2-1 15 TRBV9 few CASSVTGTSVDEQFF TGTGCCAGCAGCGTTACCGGGACTAGCGTCGATGAGCAGTTCTTC
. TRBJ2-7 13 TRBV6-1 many CASTIPPLNEQYF TGTGCCAGCACCATCCCCCCTCTCAACGAGCAGTACTTC
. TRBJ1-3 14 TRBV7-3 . CASSLTGRGNTIYF TGTGCCAGCAGCCTAACAGGGAGGGGAAACACCATATATTTT
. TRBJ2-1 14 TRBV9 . CASSVLGTYNEQFF TGTGCCAGCAGCGTATTGGGGACCTACAATGAGCAGTTCTTC
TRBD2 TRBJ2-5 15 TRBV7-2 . CASSQGNSGGETQYF TGTGCCAGCAGCCAAGGGAATAGCGGGGGCGAGACCCAGTACTTC
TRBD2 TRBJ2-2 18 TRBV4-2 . CASSHGLAGGAGTGELFF TGTGCCAGCAGCCATGGACTAGCGGGGGGGGCAGGCACCGGGGAGCTGTTTTTT
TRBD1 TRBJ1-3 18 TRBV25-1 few CASSEFGTGRYSGNTIYF TGTGCCAGCAGTGAATTTGGGACAGGGAGGTACTCTGGAAACACCATATATTTT
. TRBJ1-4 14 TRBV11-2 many CASSQQEFSEKLFF TGTGCCAGCAGCCAACAGGAATTTAGTGAAAAACTGTTTTTT
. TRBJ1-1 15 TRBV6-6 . CASSSPQGMRTEAFF TGTGCCAGCAGTTCCCCCCAGGGGATGAGGACTGAAGCTTTCTTT
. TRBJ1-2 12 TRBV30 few CAWSEQGYGYTF TGTGCCTGGAGTGAACAGGGATATGGCTACACCTTC
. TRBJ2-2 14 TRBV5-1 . CASSSIRETGELFF TGCGCCAGCAGCTCAATCAGGGAAACCGGGGAGCTGTTTTTT
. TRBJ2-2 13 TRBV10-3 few CAISGHPPRELFF TGTGCCATCAGTGGACATCCCCCCCGGGAGCTGTTTTTT